This paragraph reports one T cell receptor beta chain. Antigen specificity is unknown. Data came from immunoSEQ multiplex PCR; TCRdb stores just in-frame clones and leaves some out. This table has about 680,000 clones, around three quarters appearing once. The sample is drawn from a study of shared clonotypes between healthy human individuals. Study-wide findings and caveats: Sharing of clonotypes among donors was expected to vary with sequencing depth.

V was cut by 10 bases and J by 3 bases, with 13 bases left in between. The CDR3 is 12 residues long. Germline CDR1 reads MGHDK; CDR2 reads SYGVNS. This receptor was taken from a woman aged 30 to 39 in good health. Sequenced sample: memory CD4+ T cells sorted from blood. The sample's subset: CD45RA-negative fraction. This chain uses TRBV25-1 with TRBJ2-7; D is perhaps TRBD2 (6 bases). Written as DNA, the CDR3 is TGTGCCACGGGTGGAGGGAACTACGAGCAGTACTTC. Protein: CATGGGNYEQYF.